This T cell receptor beta chain appears in the sequencing data of a study of regulatory T cells in long-lasting Graves disease. TCR beta libraries were built with iRepertoire HTBI primers and Arm-PCR of CDR3 regions. TCRdb reprocessed the multiplex PCR reads with MiXCR, giving one entry per CDR3 protein. The top ten clones hold 7% to 9% of a sample with around 450,000 distinct CDR3 sequences, about a fifth of them seen once. V was trimmed by 2 bases and J by 5 bases, leaving 18 bases between them. Looked up from germline, CDR1 is SNHLY and CDR2 is FYNNEI. This CDR3 comprises 16 residues. Study-level results: It was possible that the small sample size reduced accuracy.

As for time point: persistent/refractory GD, antithyroid drugs over 5 years with positive TRAb. PBMCs provided the RNA from which the TCR library was made. There are many counts of this clonotype. Its antigen remains unknown. The source was peripheral blood mononuclear cells (PBMCs), collected when the disease was refractory, from a patient treated with antithyroid drugs. The chain combines TRBV2 with TRBJ2-5; tentative D call: TRBD2 (5 bases). The TCR was taken from a female donor with Graves disease. The CDR3: CASSELRVGRGETQYF. CDR3 DNA sequence: TGTGCCAGCAGTGAATTACGGGTGGGCCGCGGGGAGACCCAGTACTTC.